This T cell receptor (beta chain) appears in the sequencing data of a study of PD-L1 blockade in urothelial cancer. The V segment lost 10 bases and the J segment 5 bases; nucleotides outside the gene matches: 9. The CDR3 sequence is 14 residues long. The germline V gene has CDR1 SNHLY and CDR2 FYNNEI. Assay used: immunoSEQ multiplex PCR; TCRdb lists only in-frame clones, some missing. The table has some 24,000 clones, around 82% seen once. Specimen: PBMCs, collected around atezolizumab (anti-PD-L1) treatment. The clonotype was recovered from a man in his 70s with urothelial cancer. The chain has TRBV2 and TRBJ2-5; TRBD1 matches 11 bases. The CDR3 is CAIRPGQGGETQYF. In DNA, the CDR3 is TGTGCCATTCGTCCGGGACAGGGGGGGGAGACCCAGTACTTC. Full variable domain (remainder filled in from reference TRBV2 and TRBJ2-5): EPEVTQTPSHQVTQMGQEVILRCVPISNHLYFYWYRQILGQKVEFLVSFYNNEISEKSEIFDDQFSVERPDGSNFTLKIRSTKLEDSAMYFCAIRPGQGGETQYFGPGTRLLVL.